A single sample gave rise to the 19 T cell receptor beta chains below, sequenced in a study of a mutant IDH1 vaccine in newly diagnosed glioma. Time point: week 35, safety follow-up. Vaccine doses each comprised 300 ug of mutant IDH1 20-mer peptide, with topical imiquimod. Which antigens these TCRs recognize remains unknown. The protocol was immunoSEQ multiplex PCR, while the TCRdb copy is restricted to in-frame clones and leaves out a portion. The data show tens of thousands of clones, less than 90% seen once. Material: PBMCs, obtained from a glioma patient whose treatment included an IDH1 peptide vaccine. These receptors came from a woman aged 18 to 35 with glioma.

V and J are TRBV30 and TRBJ2-1, with D possibly matching TRBD2 (6 bases). The CDR3 spans 14 residues. The germline V gene has CDR1 GTSNPN and CDR2 SVGIG (reference sequence). V was clipped by 3 bases and J by 2 bases, with 11 bases between them. The CDR3: CAWRRASAYNEQFF. The CDR3 DNA sequence: TGTGCCTGGAGAAGGGCTAGCGCCTACAATGAGCAGTTCTTC.

V gene TRBV7-3 combines with J gene TRBJ1-2, with 10 bases fitting TRBD1. CDR1 SGHTA and CDR2 FQGTGA come from the germline V gene. The ends lost 6 bases at V and 5 bases at J; junction bases unmatched: 9. The CDR3 is 15 residues long. The CDR3 DNA is TGTGCCAGCAGTCGAGATCCGGGACAGGGGTATGGCTACACCTTC. Translated: CASSRDPGQGYGYTF.

The chain combines TRBV2 with TRBJ1-2; 8 nucleotides line up with TRBD1. Trimming at V came to 5 bases and at J to 8 bases, leaving 7 bases not matched to a gene. The CDR3 is 13 residues long. Per the germline V gene, CDR1 is SNHLY and CDR2 is FYNNEI. The CDR3 DNA follows: TGTGCCAGCAGTCCGGACAGGGTTCGGGGCTACACCTTC. As protein: CASSPDRVRGYTF.

This chain uses TRBV7-2 with TRBJ2-7; D is possibly TRBD1 or TRBD2 (5 bases each). The germline CDR1 and CDR2 sequences are SGHTA and FQGNSA. The CDR3 consists of 16 residues. Between the trimmed V and J ends, which lost 4 bases and 3 bases, there was a span of 19 bases. CDR3 in DNA: TGTGCCAGCAGCTGGACCCGGGACCGACGATACTACGAGCAGTACTTC. Translated: CASSWTRDRRYYEQYF.

This clone was seen a single time. The chain is built from TRBV11-3 and TRBJ2-7; tentatively, D is TRBD2 (5 bases). The germline V and J ends were trimmed by 1 base and 5 bases, with 18 bases remaining between them. The CDR3 runs 16 residues. Germline lookup yields CDR1 SGHNT and CDR2 YENEEA. CDR3: CASSLGPSQRRDEQYF. In DNA, the CDR3 is TGTGCCAGCAGCTTAGGGCCTAGCCAACGTAGAGACGAGCAGTACTTC.

V usage is TRBV7-3 and J usage is TRBJ2-2; 7 nucleotides align to TRBD1. Trimming at V came to 4 bases and at J to 6 bases, leaving 8 bases not matched to a gene. Germline CDR1 is SGHTA and CDR2 is FQGTGA. The CDR3 spans 15 residues. Here the CDR3 reads CASSSTGPGAGELFF. The CDR3 region has the DNA TGTGCCAGCAGCTCGACAGGGCCAGGAGCCGGGGAGCTGTTTTTT.

The gene calls are TRBV9 and TRBJ2-5, with TRBD1 identical over 7 bases. The CDR3 consists of 14 residues. J lost 3 bases, V lost 0 bases, and 2 bases had no gene match. Germline V gives CDR1 SGDLS, CDR2 YYNGEE. The DNA of the CDR3 is TGTGCCAGCAGCGTAGTAGGGACAGAAGAGACCCAGTACTTC. The encoded protein is CASSVVGTEETQYF.

The chain has TRBV6-5 and TRBJ2-7, with 7 bases matching TRBD2. The CDR3 is made up of 14 amino acids. Germline-derived CDR1 and CDR2 are MNHEY and SVGAGI. V lost 7 bases and J lost 4; bases outside the gene matches: 10. The CDR3 nucleotides are TGTGCCAGCACCCCCGGGACTATAATTTACGAGCAGTACTTC. Protein: CASTPGTIIYEQYF.

This chain connects TRBV18 to TRBJ2-3; 8 bases are shared with TRBD1. The CDR3 extends over 15 amino acids. V shed 3 bases and J 0 bases; nucleotides not matched to a gene: 2. Germline CDR1 KGHSH, CDR2 LQKENI. The chain's CDR3 is CASSPGQVSTDTQYF. The CDR3 DNA reads as TGTGCCAGCTCACCGGGACAGGTTAGCACAGATACGCAGTATTTT.

V and J are TRBV28 and TRBJ1-1; TRBD1 is a possible D gene (6 bases). Trimming removed 4 bases from V and 5 bases from J, with 23 bases in between. Germline values: CDR1 MDHEN, CDR2 SYDVKM. The CDR3 is 17 residues long. CDR3 coding DNA: TGTGCCAGCAGTTCGGTCGGACAGCTAAAGGGAGGGACTGAAGCTTTCTTT. Amino acid sequence: CASSSVGQLKGGTEAFF.

The CDR3 DNA follows: TGTGCCTGTTGGGGGACAGGAATCGCCGGGGAGCTGTTTTTT. As protein: CACWGTGIAGELFF. This chain uses TRBV10-3 with TRBJ2-2; 8 bases line up with TRBD1. The ends lost 11 bases at V and 6 bases at J; junction bases unmatched: 11. The CDR3 runs to 14 residues. The germline gives CDR1 ENHRY, CDR2 SYGVKD.

The chain carries TRBV27 and TRBJ2-1; D is possibly TRBD1 or TRBD2 (6 bases each). V shed 0 bases and J shed 6 bases, with 12 bases lying between them. Germline V gives CDR1 MNHEY, CDR2 SMNVEV (reference sequence). The CDR3 contains 15 residues. The DNA of the CDR3 is TGTGCCAGCAGTTTATCCGGGGGCGGTTTCAATGAGCAGTTCTTC. Translated: CASSLSGGGFNEQFF.

The rearrangement joins TRBV9 to TRBJ2-1; TRBD2 aligns across 15 bases. This CDR3 is 13 amino acids long. J gave up 15 bases and V 10 bases, and 11 bases lay outside the gene matches. In germline, CDR1 is SGDLS, CDR2 YYNGEE. The DNA of the CDR3 is TGTGCCGGCCGGGGGACTAGCGGGAGGTATTCGTTCTTC. Its translation is CAGRGTSGRYSFF.

The chain has TRBV23-1 and TRBJ2-3, with TRBD1 matching over 8 bases. TRBV23-1 is placed among ORFs of uncertain function. The CDR3 is made up of 17 amino acids. Trimming at V came to 0 bases and at J to 1 base, leaving 6 bases not matched to a gene. The CDR3 loop is CASSQSGQGAGTDTQYF. DNA of the CDR3: TGCGCCAGCAGTCAATCGGGGCAGGGGGCGGGCACAGATACGCAGTATTTT.

The rearrangement uses TRBV6-6 and TRBJ2-5, with D perhaps matching TRBD2 (6 bases). The CDR3 runs 14 residues. Germline lookup yields CDR1 MNHNY and CDR2 SVGAGI (reference sequence). V lost 8 bases, J lost 2 bases, and 15 bases lay in between. This chain's CDR3 is CASRWDGLQETQYF. The DNA of the CDR3 is TGTGCCAGCCGTTGGGACGGACTACAAGAGACCCAGTACTTC.

The genes are TRBV6-5 and TRBJ1-2, with a weak D call TRBD1 (6 bases). The CDR3 covers 15 residues. CDR1 is MNHEY, CDR2 SVGAGI, per germline. Trimming removed 4 bases at V and 6 bases at J, with 18 bases between. The CDR3 spells CASSSLRSGADGYTF. Here the CDR3 DNA reads TGTGCCAGCAGTTCGCTCCGATCGGGGGCGGATGGCTACACCTTC.

The rearrangement links TRBV6-4 to TRBJ2-7; D is undetermined. This CDR3 contains 12 residues. Trimming removed 6 bases at V and 2 bases at J, with 8 bases between. The germline CDR1 and CDR2 sequences are MRHNA and SNTAGT. CDR3 in DNA: TGTGCCAGCAGAGGGCCCACCTACGAGCAGTACTTC. It translates to CASRGPTYEQYF.

This clone was observed a single time. The chain recombines TRBV5-8 with TRBJ2-2; 7 bases are a match to TRBD2. Trimming cost V 1 base and J 0 bases; bases outside gene matches: 3. Germline V gives CDR1 SGHTS, CDR2 YDEGEE. The CDR3 is 16 amino acids. The CDR3: CASSLWGGSNTGELFF. CDR3 nucleotide sequence: TGTGCCAGCAGCTTGTGGGGAGGGTCGAACACCGGGGAGCTGTTTTTT.

The chain combines TRBV10-2 with TRBJ2-3; D is possibly TRBD2 (6 bases). This CDR3 comprises 16 residues. Germline CDR1 is WSHSY and CDR2 is SAAADI. Deletions cut 5 bases from V and 0 bases from J, with 15 bases between. CDR3 sequence (DNA): TGCGCCAGCAGTCTGGGACTGTCGAGTAGCACAGATACGCAGTATTTT. This gives the protein CASSLGLSSSTDTQYF.